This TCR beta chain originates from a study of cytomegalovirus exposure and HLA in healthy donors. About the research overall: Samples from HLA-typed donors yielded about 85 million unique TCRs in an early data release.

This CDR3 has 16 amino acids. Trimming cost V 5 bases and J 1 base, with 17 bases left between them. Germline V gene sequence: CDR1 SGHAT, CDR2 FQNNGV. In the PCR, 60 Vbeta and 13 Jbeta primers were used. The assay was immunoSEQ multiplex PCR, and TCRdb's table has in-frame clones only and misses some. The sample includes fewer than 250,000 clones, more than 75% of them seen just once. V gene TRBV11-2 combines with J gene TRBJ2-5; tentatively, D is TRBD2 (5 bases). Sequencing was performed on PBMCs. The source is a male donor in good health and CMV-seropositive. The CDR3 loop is CASSAGLKGPQETQYF. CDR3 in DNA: TGTGCCAGCAGCGCAGGACTGAAAGGCCCCCAAGAGACCCAGTACTTC.